This T cell receptor (beta chain) was recovered during a study of vaccination and CD4 T cells after COVID-19. Treatment in this sample: approximately 11-day PBMC culture with coronavirus spike peptide pools or control peptides (ViraFEST assay). Scientists ran DNA taken from cultured CD4+ T cells through the Oncomine TCR Beta short-read assay for sequencing. TCRdb called the PCR reads again in MiXCR, with one record for every CDR3 protein. This table holds nearly 15,000 distinct CDR3 sequences, roughly 80% found once. The CDR3 runs 13 residues. Looked up from germline, CDR1 is SGHTA and CDR2 is FQGNSA. V was pared by 3 bases and J by 10 bases, with 2 bases of the junction left unmatched. To note about this clonotype: No antigen is known for it.

This TCR came from a human donor who received a COVID-19 vaccine. V usage is TRBV7-2 and J usage is TRBJ1-5, with 11 nucleotides matching TRBD1. Sequences were derived from CD4+ T cells from blood, cultured in vitro, sampled after SARS-CoV-2 vaccination. The CDR3 region has the DNA TGTGCCAGCAGCTTTGGGACAGGGGGTCCCCAGCATTTT. Its translation is CASSFGTGGPQHF.